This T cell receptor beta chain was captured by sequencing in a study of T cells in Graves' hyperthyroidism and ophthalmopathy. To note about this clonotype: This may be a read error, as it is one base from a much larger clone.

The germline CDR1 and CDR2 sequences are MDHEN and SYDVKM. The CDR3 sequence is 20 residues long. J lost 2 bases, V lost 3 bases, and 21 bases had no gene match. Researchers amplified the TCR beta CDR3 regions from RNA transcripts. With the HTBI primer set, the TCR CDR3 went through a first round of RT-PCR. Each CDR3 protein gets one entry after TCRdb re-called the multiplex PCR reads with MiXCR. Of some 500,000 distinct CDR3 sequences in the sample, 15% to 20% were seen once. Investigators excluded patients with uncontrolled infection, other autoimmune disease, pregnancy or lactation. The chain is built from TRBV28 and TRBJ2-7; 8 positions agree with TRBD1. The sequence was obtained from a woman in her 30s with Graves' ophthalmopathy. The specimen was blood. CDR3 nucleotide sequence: TGTGCCAGCAGTTTGAGTTTTTGGGGACAGGCAATCTCAACCCCCTACGAGCAGTACTTC. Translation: CASSLSFWGQAISTPYEQYF.